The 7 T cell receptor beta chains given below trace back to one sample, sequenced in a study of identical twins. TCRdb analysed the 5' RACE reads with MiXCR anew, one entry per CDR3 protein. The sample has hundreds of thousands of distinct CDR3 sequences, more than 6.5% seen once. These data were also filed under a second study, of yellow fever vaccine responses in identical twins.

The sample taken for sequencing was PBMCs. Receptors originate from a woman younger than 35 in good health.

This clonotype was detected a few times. In nucleotides, the CDR3 is TGTGCCAGCAGCTTAAGGAGCGGGAGGGGAACCAAAAACATTCAGTACTTC. Encoded protein: CASSLRSGRGTKNIQYF. V usage is TRBV7-2 and J usage is TRBJ2-4; 10 bases are shared with TRBD2. The trim removed 2 bases at V and 2 bases at J, leaving 6 bases unmatched. The CDR3 is made up of 17 amino acids. Germline V gene sequence: CDR1 SGHTA, CDR2 FQGNSA.

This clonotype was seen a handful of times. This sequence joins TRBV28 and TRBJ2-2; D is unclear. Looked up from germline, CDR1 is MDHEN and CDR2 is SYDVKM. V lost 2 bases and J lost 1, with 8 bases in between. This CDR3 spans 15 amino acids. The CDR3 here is CASSLRLQNTGELFF. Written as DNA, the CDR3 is TGTGCCAGCAGTTTAAGGCTCCAGAACACCGGGGAGCTGTTTTTT.

This CDR3 reads CASSEPGGGSYEQYF. In nucleotides, the CDR3 is TGTGCCAGCAGTGAACCCGGCGGGGGCTCCTACGAGCAGTACTTC. The chain combines TRBV2 with TRBJ2-7; 7 nucleotides agree with TRBD2. The germline V gene has CDR1 SNHLY and CDR2 FYNNEI. V lost 2 bases, J lost 0 bases, and 4 bases stayed unmatched. CDR3 size: 15 residues.

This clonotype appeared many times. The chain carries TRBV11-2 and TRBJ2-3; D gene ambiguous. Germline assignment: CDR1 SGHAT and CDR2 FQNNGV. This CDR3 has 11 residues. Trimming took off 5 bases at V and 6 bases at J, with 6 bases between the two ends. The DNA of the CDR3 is TGTGCCAGCAGCCCAGATGATACGCAGTATTTT. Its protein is CASSPDDTQYF.

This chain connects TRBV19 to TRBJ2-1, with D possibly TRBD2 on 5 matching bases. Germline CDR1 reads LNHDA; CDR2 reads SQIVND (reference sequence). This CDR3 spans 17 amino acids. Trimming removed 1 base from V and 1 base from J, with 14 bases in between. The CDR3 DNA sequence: TGTGCCAGTAGTATAGGGGGTGAACTAGATTCCTACAATGAGCAGTTCTTC. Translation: CASSIGGELDSYNEQFF. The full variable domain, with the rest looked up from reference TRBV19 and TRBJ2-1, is DGGITQSPKYLFRKEGQNVTLSCEQNLNHDAMYWYRQDPGQGLRLIYYSQIVNDFQKGDIAEGYSVSREKKESFPLTVTSAQKNPTAFYLCASSIGGELDSYNEQFFGPGTRLTVL.

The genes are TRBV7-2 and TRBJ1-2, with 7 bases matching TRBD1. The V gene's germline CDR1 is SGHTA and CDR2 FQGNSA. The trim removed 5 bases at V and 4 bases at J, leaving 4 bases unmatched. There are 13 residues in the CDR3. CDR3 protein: CASSPRDSYGYTF. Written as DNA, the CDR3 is TGTGCCAGCAGCCCCCGGGACAGCTATGGCTACACCTTC.

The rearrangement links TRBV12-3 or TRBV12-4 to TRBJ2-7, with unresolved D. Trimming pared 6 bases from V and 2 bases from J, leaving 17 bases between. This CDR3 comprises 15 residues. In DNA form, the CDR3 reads TGTGCCAGCAGATCAGGTAGAATCAGCCCCTACGAGCAGTACTTC. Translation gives CASRSGRISPYEQYF.